These 32 T cell receptor beta chains originate from one sample sequenced in a study of response to subunit inactivated influenza vaccine. TCRdb analysed the RT-PCR reads with MiXCR anew, one entry per CDR3 protein. The sample carries 450,000 to 500,000 distinct CDR3 sequences, 11% recorded once. Sequencing used PBMCs from blood, obtained 45 days after vaccination. The receptor source for this set is a man between 45 and 60 years old who received an inactivated influenza vaccine.

The chain has TRBV12-3 or TRBV12-4 and TRBJ2-5; possibly TRBD2 for D (6 bases). Trimming shortened V by 4 bases and J by 1 base, and 13 bases separated the two germline ends. The CDR3 consists of 15 residues. This CDR3 is CASSSEGRIQETQYF. In nucleotides, the CDR3 is TGTGCCAGCAGTTCCGAGGGGAGGATCCAAGAGACCCAGTACTTC.

This clonotype was seen a few times. This chain connects TRBV20-1 to TRBJ2-1; possibly TRBD2 for D (5 bases). The germline CDR1 and CDR2 sequences are DFQATT and SNEGSKA (reference sequence). CDR3 size: 18 residues. V lost 3 bases and J 3 bases, leaving 24 bases between the germline ends. CDR3 residues: CSASNIWTRDGNYNEQFF. The CDR3 nucleotides are TGCAGTGCTAGCAACATTTGGACTCGGGATGGGAACTACAATGAGCAGTTCTTC.

This clonotype was seen only a few times. The chain uses TRBV6-2 or TRBV6-3 and TRBJ1-6; D is ambiguous. This CDR3 has 13 residues. Between the trimmed V and J ends, which lost 8 bases and 10 bases, there was a span of 15 bases. Germline CDR1 and CDR2: MNHEY and SVGEGT. The CDR3 loop reads CASRRDTASPLHF. DNA of the CDR3: TGTGCCAGCCGCCGCGACACTGCCTCACCCCTCCACTTT.

On this clonotype: With a much larger clone just one base away, this may be a read error. V is TRBV7-8 and J is TRBJ1-5; 9 nucleotides match TRBD1. Germline lookup yields CDR1 SGHVS and CDR2 FQNEAQ. V trimming: 5 bases; J trimming: 6 bases; junction bases outside the gene matches: 5. The CDR3 loop spans 14 amino acids. The CDR3 DNA follows: TGTGCCAGCAGCGTACAGGGGGCAGGTCAGCCCCAGCATTTT. Protein product: CASSVQGAGQPQHF.

The genes are TRBV7-9 and TRBJ2-3; D call uncertain. V was clipped by 6 bases and J by 7 bases, with 20 bases between them. CDR1 is SEHNR and CDR2 is FQNEAQ in the germline V gene (reference sequence). The CDR3 covers 15 residues. CDR3 amino acids: CASRQPPAGPHTQYF. For the CDR3, the DNA is TGTGCCAGCAGACAACCTCCAGCAGGACCTCATACGCAGTATTTT.

This clonotype was seen a few times. The chain employs TRBV4-2 and TRBJ1-2; 12 bases align to TRBD1. This CDR3 has 19 residues. Looked up from germline, CDR1 is LGHNA and CDR2 is YNFKEQ. V lost 1 base and J lost 3; bases outside the gene matches: 12. The CDR3 bases are TGTGCCAGCAGCCAAGTCCGCGGGACAGGGGGCGGGAGGGACTATGGCTACACCTTC. Residues: CASSQVRGTGGGRDYGYTF.

This clonotype was found many times. This chain links TRBV7-8 with TRBJ2-1; maybe TRBD1 (5 bases). The CDR3 has 13 residues. V lost 8 bases and J 4 bases, leaving 12 bases between the germline ends. Germline CDR1 SGHVS, CDR2 FQNEAQ. Here the CDR3 reads CASRQRGYNEQFF. The CDR3 bases are TGTGCCAGCCGACAAAGGGGTTACAATGAGCAGTTCTTC.

In this sample, this clonotype turned up many times. The chain uses TRBV12-3 or TRBV12-4 and TRBJ2-3, with D perhaps TRBD1 (7 bases). This CDR3 spans 13 amino acids. V was clipped by 6 bases and J by 8 bases, with 15 bases between them. The CDR3 is CASRFNRGGTQYF. CDR3 bases: TGTGCCAGCAGATTTAACAGGGGAGGTACGCAGTATTTT.

The chain couples TRBV10-3 to TRBJ1-3; D ambiguous. The CDR3 loop spans 11 amino acids. V shed 10 bases and J shed 4 bases, with 8 bases lying between them. Germline assignment: CDR1 ENHRY and CDR2 SYGVKD. The CDR3 spells CASQEGNTIYF. The CDR3 DNA reads TGTGCCAGCCAGGAGGGAAACACCATATATTTT.

This clonotype occurred a few times. The gene calls are TRBV14 and TRBJ1-1; D perhaps matches TRBD1 (5 bases). V gave up 4 bases and J gave up 1 base, with 13 bases separating them. The CDR3 spans 15 residues. Germline V CDR1 and CDR2: SGHDN, FVKESK. The CDR3 DNA sequence: TGTGCCAGCAGCCGCCAGACAGCTAGGAACACTGAAGCTTTCTTT. Its protein is CASSRQTARNTEAFF. Using reference TRBV14 and TRBJ1-1 for the parts outside the CDR3, the full variable domain is EAGVTQFPSHSVIEKGQTVTLRCDPISGHDNLYWYRRVMGKEIKFLLHFVKESKQDESGMPNNRFLAERTGGTYSTLKVQPAELEDSGVYFCASSRQTARNTEAFFGQGTRLTVV.

This chain uses TRBV10-3 with TRBJ2-7, with TRBD2 matching 9 bases. This CDR3 has 17 residues. The junction had 10 bases not matched to a gene; V was cut back by 0 bases and J by 4 bases. Germline CDR1 ENHRY, CDR2 SYGVKD. The CDR3 DNA follows: TGTGCCATCAGTGAGTCGACTCGGGCTAGCGGGACGTACGAGCAGTACTTC. Its translation is CAISESTRASGTYEQYF.

This clonotype occurred a few times. The chain has TRBV27 and TRBJ2-3, with D tentatively TRBD2 (7 bases). This CDR3 contains 14 residues. Per germline, CDR1 MNHEY and CDR2 SMNVEV (reference sequence). The V end lost 7 bases, the J end lost 4 bases, and 15 bases lay between the germline ends. CDR3 coding DNA: TGTGCCAGCATCCCTCGGGGGGCCGCAGATACGCAGTATTTT. Translation: CASIPRGAADTQYF.

To note about this clonotype: A much larger clone lies a single base off, so this may be a read error. J is TRBJ2-5 and V is TRBV29-1, with a possible D match to TRBD2 (6 bases). Trimming left V 3 bases short and J 9 bases short, with 20 bases between. The CDR3 is 14 amino acids. From germline, CDR1 is SQVTM and CDR2 ANQGSEA. DNA of the CDR3: TGCAGCGTTGATTTGGCCTCCGGAGGGGAGGCCCAGTACTTC. Its protein product is CSVDLASGGEAQYF.

This clonotype has at least ten counts. Its ends do not fully match the called genes, so a read error is possible. The genes are TRBV12-3 or TRBV12-4 and TRBJ2-6; no clear D gene. The CDR3 spans 13 residues. This CDR3 is CASSPSGANVLTF. CDR3 coding DNA: TGCGCCAGCAGCCCGTCTGGGGCCAACGTCCTGACTTTC.

This clonotype was detected only a few times. The gene calls are TRBV20-1 and TRBJ1-6; D unresolved. Trimming shortened V by 3 bases and J by 11 bases, and 8 bases separated the two germline ends. This CDR3 has 11 amino acids. The V gene's germline CDR1 is DFQATT and CDR2 SNEGSKA (reference sequence). The DNA of the CDR3 is TGCAGTGCTAGTGGCCTGACACCCCTCCACTTT. This translates into CSASGLTPLHF.

V and J are TRBV24-1 and TRBJ2-5; TRBD1 aligns across 7 bases. The CDR3 is 16 amino acids. From germline, CDR1 is KGHDR and CDR2 SFDVKD. The ends lost 4 bases at V and 5 bases at J; junction bases unmatched: 12. CDR3 in amino acids: CATSDIIRTGLETQYF. CDR3 in DNA: TGTGCCACCAGTGACATCATAAGGACAGGACTCGAGACCCAGTACTTC.

This clonotype has ten or more counts. This chain uses TRBV29-1 with TRBJ2-1; a weak D match, TRBD2 (6 bases). Trimming removed 3 bases at V and 9 bases at J, with 15 bases between. CDR1 is SQVTM and CDR2 is ANQGSEA in the germline V gene. CDR3 length: 13 residues. Here the CDR3 DNA reads TGCAGCGTTGATCTCGCGGGGCTGGGTGAGCAGTTCTTC. Amino acids: CSVDLAGLGEQFF.

Many counts were recorded for this clonotype. V is TRBV10-3 and J is TRBJ2-5; a possible D gene is TRBD1 (6 bases). The CDR3 length is 17 residues. Germline assignment: CDR1 ENHRY and CDR2 SYGVKD. V lost 2 bases and J lost 6, with 22 bases in between. Here the CDR3 DNA reads TGTGCCATCAGTGAGAAACCAGGGGATCCGCGTCGAAAGACCCAGTACTTC. Encoded protein: CAISEKPGDPRRKTQYF.

The CDR3 loop reads CASSQDGSRGWNEQFF. CDR3 DNA: TGCGCCAGCAGCCAAGACGGGTCTCGGGGGTGGAATGAGCAGTTCTTC. J is TRBJ2-1 and V is TRBV4-1; tentatively, D is TRBD2 (6 bases). The germline V gene encodes CDR1 MGHRA and CDR2 YSYEKL. Deletions cut 0 bases from V and 7 bases from J, with 16 bases between. The CDR3 runs to 16 residues.

In DNA form, the CDR3 reads TGTGCCAGCAGCCCAGGGTCAGACAATTCACCCCTCCACTTT. It yields the protein CASSPGSDNSPLHF. The gene calls are TRBV28 and TRBJ1-6, with D possibly TRBD1 on 5 matching bases. The germline V and J ends were trimmed by 6 bases and 7 bases, with 13 bases remaining between them. The CDR3 extends over 14 amino acids. Germline V CDR1 and CDR2: MDHEN, SYDVKM.

This clonotype has only a few counts. V and J are TRBV5-1 and TRBJ2-5, with 11 bases lining up with TRBD1. The trim removed 2 bases at V and 2 bases at J, leaving 5 bases unmatched. Germline V gene lookup returns CDR1 SGHRS and CDR2 YFSETQ. The CDR3 consists of 16 residues. For the CDR3, the DNA is TGCGCCAGCAGCTTAGGACAGGGGGCGCATCAAGAGACCCAGTACTTC. It yields the protein CASSLGQGAHQETQYF.

This clonotype was counted ten times or more. The genes are TRBV5-1 and TRBJ2-2; D perhaps matches TRBD2 (5 bases). Germline V gene data show CDR1 as SGHRS and CDR2 as YFSETQ. The CDR3 has 12 amino acids. The V end lost 4 bases, the J end lost 7 bases, and 8 bases lay between the germline ends. The CDR3: CASSLSGGELFF. The CDR3 nucleotides read TGCGCCAGCAGCCTCAGCGGCGGGGAGCTGTTTTTT. Together with reference TRBV5-1 and TRBJ2-2, the CDR3 gives the full variable domain: KAGVTQTPRYLIKTRGQQVTLSCSPISGHRSVSWYQQTPGQGLQFLFEYFSETQRNKGNFPGRFSGRQFSNSRSEMNVSTLELGDSALYLCASSLSGGELFFGEGSRLTVL.

This clonotype was recorded a few times. The chain couples TRBV12-3 or TRBV12-4 to TRBJ2-1; 8 bases match TRBD1. V lost 3 bases to trimming and J lost 7 bases; unmatched junction nucleotides: 5. The CDR3 is 14 residues long. CDR3 sequence: CASSFAGGLNEQFF. The CDR3 coding sequence is TGTGCCAGCAGTTTCGCAGGGGGCTTGAATGAGCAGTTCTTC.

This clonotype came up many times. The V gene is TRBV20-1, the J gene TRBJ2-7; unclear D gene. This CDR3 has 12 residues. The V end was cut by 3 bases, the J end by 2 bases, with 8 bases between. Germline lookup yields CDR1 DFQATT and CDR2 SNEGSKA (reference sequence). DNA for the CDR3: TGCAGTGCTAGTACTGGGGCCTACGAGCAGTACTTC. Amino acid sequence: CSASTGAYEQYF.

This clonotype has a count of ten or more. The rearrangement uses TRBV11-2 and TRBJ2-1; no clear D gene. This CDR3 is 16 amino acids long. Germline V gene data show CDR1 as SGHAT and CDR2 as FQNNGV. The V and J ends lost 0 bases and 6 bases respectively, with 15 bases between them. The CDR3 sequence is CASSLDPAPAFNEQFF. Written as DNA, the CDR3 is TGTGCCAGCAGCTTAGATCCAGCTCCTGCCTTCAATGAGCAGTTCTTC.

This clonotype was picked up many times. The chain has TRBV5-1 and TRBJ2-6, with unresolved D. Trimming pared 0 bases from V and 2 bases from J, leaving 9 bases between. Germline CDR1 SGHRS, CDR2 YFSETQ. This CDR3 comprises 16 residues. In nucleotides, the CDR3 is TGCGCCAGCAGCTTGGTAATCCTTACTGGGGCCAACGTCCTGACTTTC. This encodes CASSLVILTGANVLTF.

At least ten counts were recorded for this clonotype. CDR3 amino acids: CASSFRGGEAFF. CDR3 coding DNA: TGTGCCAGCAGCTTTAGGGGGGGTGAAGCTTTCTTT. The chain combines TRBV5-6 with TRBJ1-1, with D maybe TRBD1 (6 bases). The germline V and J ends were trimmed by 2 bases and 7 bases, with 9 bases remaining between them. The CDR3 is 12 amino acids. Germline V lookup: CDR1 SGHDT, CDR2 YYEEEE.

This clonotype was seen a handful of times. This rearrangement joins TRBV10-3 to TRBJ1-6, with D hard to call. Germline V lookup: CDR1 ENHRY, CDR2 SYGVKD. Trimming cost V 0 bases and J 0 bases, with 9 bases left between them. This CDR3 is 17 amino acids long. The CDR3 DNA reads as TGTGCCATCAGTGAGTCTTCAGGTAGCTCCTATAATTCACCCCTCCACTTT. Translation gives CAISESSGSSYNSPLHF.

As regards this clonotype: One end of the junction varies from germline; a read error may be responsible. The CDR3 is CASSISGNTVYF. As DNA, the CDR3 is TGTGCCAGCAGTATCTCTGGAAACACCGTATATTTT. The chain employs TRBV12-3 or TRBV12-4 and TRBJ1-3; D call uncertain. The CDR3 has 12 residues.

The sample holds a few counts of this clonotype. The rearrangement links TRBV28 to TRBJ2-3; D tentatively reads TRBD1 or TRBD2 (5 bases each). Germline V gene lookup returns CDR1 MDHEN and CDR2 SYDVKM. The V end was cut by 3 bases, the J end by 2 bases, with 12 bases between. The CDR3 covers 15 residues. The CDR3 is CASSLGDRNTDTQYF. The DNA for the CDR3 is TGTGCCAGCAGTTTGGGGGACCGTAACACAGATACGCAGTATTTT.

The chain combines TRBV7-2 with TRBJ2-1; the D gene is possibly TRBD1 (5 bases). The germline CDR1 and CDR2 sequences are SGHTA and FQGNSA. CDR3 length: 16 amino acids. The germline V and J ends were trimmed by 5 bases and 5 bases, with 19 bases remaining between them. The CDR3, as DNA: TGTGCCAGCAGCCCCCCGCAGGCCAGGGTCCACAATGAGCAGTTCTTC. This translates into CASSPPQARVHNEQFF.

V gene TRBV9 combines with J gene TRBJ1-2; the D gene is possibly TRBD1 (5 bases). CDR3 length equals 13 residues. V was shortened by 3 bases and J by 10 bases, with 16 bases between the two germline ends. Germline V gene data show CDR1 as SGDLS and CDR2 as YYNGEE. DNA of the CDR3: TGTGCCAGCAGCGGCTCGGGGGGGATCGCCTACACCTTC. As protein: CASSGSGGIAYTF.